Listed below are T cell receptor beta chains from one sample, sequenced in a study of beta chain features in type 1 diabetes. Repertoires were generated with immunoSEQ multiplex PCR, while TCRdb's copy carries only in-frame clones and drops some. In the table there are 200,000 to 300,000 clones, about 15% of which are singletons. The sequenced material came from naive CD4+ T cells from blood. Receptors were obtained from a man aged 30 to 45 with type 1 diabetes. Each CDR3 is given with its conserved first and last residue. The order of the fields is V gene, D gene, J gene, CDR3 length, clone size, CDR3 protein, CDR3 DNA. A D gene is named only where the DNA matches it firmly. Clone size is stated in some rows and not others, as once, few, many or a class when expanded.

V gene: TRBV30; D gene: NA; J gene: TRBJ2-1; CDR3 length: 14; clone size: NA; CDR3 protein: CAWSDTRQYNEQFF; CDR3 DNA: TGTGCCTGGAGTGATACCAGACAGTACAATGAGCAGTTCTTC
V gene: TRBV27; D gene: NA; J gene: TRBJ1-2; CDR3 length: 14; clone size: once; CDR3 protein: CASSFDRGGGGYTF; CDR3 DNA: TGTGCCAGCAGTTTTGACCGGGGGGGAGGAGGCTACACCTTC
V gene: TRBV2; D gene: TRBD2; J gene: TRBJ2-3; CDR3 length: 16; clone size: NA; CDR3 protein: CASSFDLAGGTDTQYF; CDR3 DNA: TGTGCCAGCTCGTTCGATCTAGCGGGGGGCACAGATACGCAGTATTTT
V gene: TRBV30; D gene: NA; J gene: TRBJ1-1; CDR3 length: 14; clone size: few; CDR3 protein: CAWRVLGGNTEAFF; CDR3 DNA: TGTGCCTGGAGAGTGTTAGGGGGGAACACTGAAGCTTTCTTT
V gene: TRBV29-1; D gene: TRBD2; J gene: TRBJ2-3; CDR3 length: 16; clone size: NA; CDR3 protein: CSVELARGSSTDTQYF; CDR3 DNA: TGCAGCGTTGAACTGGCGCGGGGGAGCTCAACAGATACGCAGTATTTT
V gene: TRBV10-3; D gene: TRBD2; J gene: TRBJ2-7; CDR3 length: 14; clone size: few; CDR3 protein: CAISESTGGVGQYF; CDR3 DNA: TGTGCCATCAGTGAGTCGACGGGAGGGGTTGGGCAGTACTTC
V gene: TRBV2; D gene: TRBD1; J gene: TRBJ2-7; CDR3 length: 13; clone size: NA; CDR3 protein: CASSGDSFHEQYF; CDR3 DNA: TGTGCCAGCAGTGGGGACAGTTTCCACGAGCAGTACTTC
V gene: TRBV6-1; D gene: NA; J gene: TRBJ2-6; CDR3 length: 16; clone size: few; CDR3 protein: CASSEGRISGANVLTF; CDR3 DNA: TGTGCCAGCAGTGAAGGGAGGATCTCTGGGGCCAACGTCCTGACTTTC
V gene: TRBV19; D gene: TRBD1; J gene: TRBJ2-7; CDR3 length: 13; clone size: NA; CDR3 protein: CASRTTGAYEQYF; CDR3 DNA: TGTGCCAGCAGGACGACAGGGGCCTACGAGCAGTACTTC
V gene: TRBV11-2; D gene: TRBD2; J gene: TRBJ2-7; CDR3 length: 14; clone size: few; CDR3 protein: CASSLAGGPGEQYF; CDR3 DNA: TGTGCCAGCAGCTTAGCGGGAGGGCCAGGGGAGCAGTACTTC
V gene: TRBV7-2; D gene: NA; J gene: TRBJ2-1; CDR3 length: 16; clone size: NA; CDR3 protein: CASSLVAAGGFGEQFF; CDR3 DNA: TGTGCCAGCAGCTTAGTGGCGGCAGGGGGGTTCGGTGAGCAGTTCTTC
V gene: TRBV6-1; D gene: TRBD2; J gene: TRBJ2-1; CDR3 length: 20; clone size: few; CDR3 protein: CASSEGATSGRLFGYNEQFF; CDR3 DNA: TGTGCCAGCAGTGAAGGCGCGACTAGCGGGAGACTGTTCGGCTACAATGAGCAGTTCTTC
V gene: TRBV19; D gene: TRBD2; J gene: TRBJ2-7; CDR3 length: 14; clone size: few; CDR3 protein: CASSPGLAFYEQYF; CDR3 DNA: TGTGCCAGTAGTCCGGGACTAGCCTTCTACGAGCAGTACTTC
V gene: TRBV29-1; D gene: TRBD1; J gene: TRBJ1-2; CDR3 length: 13; clone size: once; CDR3 protein: CSVGQGANYGYTF; CDR3 DNA: TGCAGCGTTGGACAGGGAGCTAACTATGGCTACACCTTC
V gene: TRBV25-1; D gene: NA; J gene: TRBJ2-2; CDR3 length: 16; clone size: few; CDR3 protein: CASTSLSGTGTGELFF; CDR3 DNA: TGTGCCAGCACCTCCCTGAGCGGGACAGGCACCGGGGAGCTGTTTTTT
V gene: TRBV5-1; D gene: TRBD1; J gene: TRBJ1-5; CDR3 length: 15; clone size: NA; CDR3 protein: CASSSQGMSNQPQHF; CDR3 DNA: TGCGCCAGCAGCTCACAGGGGATGAGCAATCAGCCCCAGCATTTT